This TCR beta chain is drawn from a study of cytomegalovirus exposure and HLA in healthy donors (dated 2017 in TCRdb). Notes on the research overall: A later analysis indicated that the roughly 120 validation repertoires were generated on the platform also employed for the roughly 650 repertoires of the first cohort. Along with the approximately 700-subject first cohort, a separate validation cohort of over a hundred different subjects was used. The study aimed to test whether signatures of past pathogen exposure could be identified by cataloging public T cell receptors. The study combined high-throughput TCR immunosequencing, statistical association of individual TCRs with disease status, and machine learning to predict cytomegalovirus infection status. Broader findings and caveats from the paper: The authors suggested that the approach could potentially be generalized to other disease states and immunological phenotypes. All 120 or so repertoires were used to score co-occurrence in the validation cohort in a later analysis, because that analysis had no HLA typing for the cohort. Most TCR sequences were observed very rarely across donors, whereas some public TCRs were present in many individuals. The classifier was reported to diagnose cytomegalovirus status with high specificity and sensitivity in both the original cohort and the validation cohort. Three of the identified cytomegalovirus-associated TCR beta chains were confirmed in vitro to be specific for cytomegalovirus antigens. A later analysis found that TCRs clustered in the first cohort also tended to co-occur in the 120 validation repertoires, with approximately 95% of cluster scores above 0. The study gave a list of some 150 TCR beta chains associated with cytomegalovirus.

The cysteine opens and the phenylalanine closes a CDR3 of 13 amino acids. Kept here is only the CDR3 DNA, which spans 39 bases and is read in frame from base 1. V and J lose 7 bases and 8 bases, and a span of 15 bases separates them. Reading the germline V gene gives CDR1 SNHLY and CDR2 FYNNEI. The donors were included in the validation cohort of 100 to 150 subjects, a group kept apart from the approximately 650-subject first cohort. Notes on this clone: The specificity of this receptor is unknown. Base qualities are not provided; no much larger clone lies one nucleotide away.

Receptor libraries were prepared by the immunoSEQ multiplex PCR assay. On the authors' methods: A statistical classification framework was built for diagnosing cytomegalovirus status from the catalog of TCR beta chain sequences. TCRdb took this table from immuneACCESS and kept in-frame rearrangements with V and J called. Such tables lack part of the clones; where checked against another copy, unresolved V genes explain under half of the gap, and the rest is unexplained. That table furnishes V, J and clone size, whereas the DNA furnished D and trimming. For this sample the table gives approximately 140,000 clones, of which around 87% were detected only once. 8.7% of the sample lies in the top ten.

This TCR came from a man between 18 and 29 years old in good health and CMV-seropositive. This chain is built from TRBV2 and TRBJ2-1, with an unclear D gene assignment. The sequenced sample consisted of PBMCs. The CDR3 sequence is CASKVHGDDEQFF. The sequence in DNA is TGTGCCAGCAAGGTTCACGGAGACGATGAGCAGTTCTTC.